The 9 T cell receptor beta chains below all came from one sample that was sequenced in a study of T cells in Graves' hyperthyroidism and ophthalmopathy. There were TCR beta CDR3 regions amplified from RNA transcripts. HTBI primers drove first-round RT-PCR of the TCR CDR3. TCRdb processed the multiplex PCR reads anew with MiXCR; each CDR3 protein has one entry. The sample has about 600,000 distinct CDR3 sequences, 16% seen once. Sequenced sample: blood. These receptors came from a woman aged 40 to 49 with Graves' ophthalmopathy.

This clonotype was counted a few times. This rearrangement joins TRBV4-1 to TRBJ2-1; 12 bases are a match to TRBD2. The CDR3 covers 17 residues. Trimming took 2 bases from V and 4 from J; bases not matched to a gene: 6. Per the germline V gene, CDR1 is MGHRA and CDR2 is YSYEKL. DNA of the CDR3: TGCGCCAGCAGCCAAACCGGTCTAGCGGGGGGGTACAATGAGCAGTTCTTC. It is translated as CASSQTGLAGGYNEQFF.

This chain uses TRBV7-2 with TRBJ1-1, with 10 bases identical to TRBD1. Trimming cost V 5 bases and J 3 bases; bases outside gene matches: 3. Germline-derived CDR1 and CDR2 are SGHTA and FQGNSA. The CDR3 length is 14 residues. CDR3 amino acids: CASSRQGADTEAFF. The CDR3 DNA follows: TGTGCCAGCAGCAGACAGGGGGCGGACACTGAAGCTTTCTTT. Using reference TRBV7-2 and TRBJ1-1 for the parts outside the CDR3, the full variable domain is GAGVSQSPSNKVTEKGKDVELRCDPISGHTALYWYRQSLGQGLEFLIYFQGNSAPDKSGLPSDRFSAERTGGSVSTLTIQRTQQEDSAVYLCASSRQGADTEAFFGQGTRLTVV.

The chain employs TRBV19 and TRBJ1-1; D call uncertain. The CDR3 totals 13 residues. The V end lost 1 base, the J end lost 5 bases, and 8 bases lay between the germline ends. The germline CDR1 and CDR2 sequences are LNHDA and SQIVND (reference sequence). CDR3: CASSIVGRTEAFF. In nucleotides, the CDR3 is TGTGCCAGTAGTATAGTTGGGCGGACTGAAGCTTTCTTT.

This clonotype was found a few times. The rearrangement links TRBV28 to TRBJ2-1; 7 bases map to TRBD2. The junction had 4 bases not matched to a gene; V was cut back by 0 bases and J by 2 bases. The germline V gene encodes CDR1 MDHEN and CDR2 SYDVKM. This CDR3 has 16 residues. The DNA of the CDR3 is TGTGCCAGCAGTTTATGGGGCGGGGGAGCCTACAATGAGCAGTTCTTC. Translating gives CASSLWGGGAYNEQFF.

This clonotype was observed at least ten times. The chain combines TRBV18 with TRBJ1-1; 7 nucleotides align to TRBD1. The germline V gene has CDR1 KGHSH and CDR2 LQKENI. V gave up 5 bases and J gave up 1 base; unmatched junction bases: 10. CDR3 length: 16 amino acids. Here the CDR3 DNA reads TGTGCCAGCTCAGGGGGACAGCGCCGGGGGAACACTGAAGCTTTCTTT. Protein sequence: CASSGGQRRGNTEAFF.

This clonotype has at least ten counts. The V gene is TRBV6-6, the J gene TRBJ2-7, with 7 nucleotides matching TRBD2. The trim removed 2 bases at V and 2 bases at J, leaving 6 bases unmatched. Looked up from germline, CDR1 is MNHNY and CDR2 is SVGAGI (reference sequence). This CDR3 comprises 15 residues. The CDR3 region has the DNA TGTGCCAGCAGTTACGACCAGCGGGGAACCTACGAGCAGTACTTC. Encoded protein: CASSYDQRGTYEQYF.

The chain couples TRBV19 to TRBJ1-1; no definite D call. V dropped 5 bases and J dropped 8 bases, with 15 bases sitting between them. Per the germline V gene, CDR1 is LNHDA and CDR2 is SQIVND (reference sequence). The CDR3 contains 13 residues. In DNA form, the CDR3 reads TGTGCCAGTAGTTACGCTGTAGGTGGGGAAGCTTTCTTT. Its translation is CASSYAVGGEAFF.

This clonotype occurred many times. The CDR3 is CASSLSGRQYEQYF. CDR3 nucleotides: TGCGCCAGCAGCTTGTCGGGCAGGCAGTACGAGCAGTACTTC. V is TRBV5-1 and J is TRBJ2-7; D is unresolved. V lost 1 base and J 4 bases, leaving 12 bases between the germline ends. This CDR3 region has 14 residues. Per germline, CDR1 SGHRS and CDR2 YFSETQ.

The chain couples TRBV28 to TRBJ2-5; D not certain. CDR3 length equals 12 residues. Germline V gene lookup returns CDR1 MDHEN and CDR2 SYDVKM. V dropped 1 base and J dropped 13 bases, with 13 bases sitting between them. In nucleotides, the CDR3 is TGTGCCAGCAGTTTATTAACGGATTCTTTGTACTTC. Residues: CASSLLTDSLYF. Full variable domain (outside the CDR3, taken from reference TRBV28 and TRBJ2-5): DVKVTQSSRYLVKRTGEKVFLECVQDMDHENMFWYRQDPGLGLRLIYFSYDVKMKEKGDIPEGYSVSREKKERFSLILESASTNQTSMYLCASSLLTDSLYFGPGTRLLVL.